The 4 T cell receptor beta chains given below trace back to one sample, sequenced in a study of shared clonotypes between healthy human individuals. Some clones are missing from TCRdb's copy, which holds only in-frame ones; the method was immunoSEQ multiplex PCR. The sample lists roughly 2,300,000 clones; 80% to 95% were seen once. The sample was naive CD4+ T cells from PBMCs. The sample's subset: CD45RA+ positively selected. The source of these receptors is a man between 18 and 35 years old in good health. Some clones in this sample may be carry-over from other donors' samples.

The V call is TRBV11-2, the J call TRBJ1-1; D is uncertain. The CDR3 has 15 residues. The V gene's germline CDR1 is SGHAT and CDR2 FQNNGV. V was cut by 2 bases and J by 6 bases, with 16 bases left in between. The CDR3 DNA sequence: TGTGCCAGCAGCTTACTCTCCCAGGCTGGCGCTGAAGCTTTCTTT. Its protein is CASSLLSQAGAEAFF.

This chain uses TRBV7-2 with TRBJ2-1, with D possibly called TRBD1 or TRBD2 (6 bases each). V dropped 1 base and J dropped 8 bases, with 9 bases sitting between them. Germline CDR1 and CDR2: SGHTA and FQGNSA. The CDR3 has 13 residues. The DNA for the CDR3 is TGTGCCAGCAGCTTAGAAAGGGGGGATGAGCAGTTCTTC. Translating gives CASSLERGDEQFF.

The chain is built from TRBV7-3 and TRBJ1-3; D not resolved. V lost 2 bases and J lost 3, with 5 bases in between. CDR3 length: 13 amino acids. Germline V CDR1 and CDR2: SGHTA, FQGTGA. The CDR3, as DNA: TGTGCCAGCAGCTTAGGTTATGGAAACACCATATATTTT. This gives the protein CASSLGYGNTIYF.

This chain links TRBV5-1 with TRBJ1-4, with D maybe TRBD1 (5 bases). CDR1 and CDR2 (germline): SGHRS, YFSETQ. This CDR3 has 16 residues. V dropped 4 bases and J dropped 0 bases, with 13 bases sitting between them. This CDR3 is CASSSRGDATNEKLFF. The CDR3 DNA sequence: TGCGCCAGCAGCAGCCGGGGCGATGCAACTAATGAAAAACTGTTTTTT.